The rows below give T cell receptor beta chains drawn from one sample of a study of regulatory T cells in long-lasting Graves disease. TCRdb reprocessed the multiplex PCR reads via MiXCR and lists one record per CDR3 protein. The sample has 400,000 to 500,000 distinct CDR3 sequences, about 15% seen once. The same data also contributed to another study, on T cells in Graves' hyperthyroidism and ophthalmopathy.

The sample consisted of peripheral blood mononuclear cells (PBMCs), taken at new diagnosis, from a patient treated with antithyroid drugs. The receptors originated from a young woman with Graves disease. The conserved cysteine and the conserved F or W are not part of the CDR3 here. Each record gives: V gene, CDR3 protein.

TRBV30	AWTRGTSGGGSEQY
TRBV7-9	ASSLATYEQY
TRBV28	ASKQGSAGANVLT
TRBV12-3/TRBV12-4	ASNGEYYGYT
TRBV4-2	ASSQEGPLTAGITDTQY
TRBV30	AWRATSGHTDTQY
TRBV18	ASSPTVPNYGYT
TRBV12-3/TRBV12-4	ASSLGQKTSTDTQY
TRBV6-1	ASSEKVGQGVSLSGRQPQH
TRBV5-4	ASSFLRRGYT
TRBV5-6	ASSLGDERAF
TRBV7-2	ASSLRDTTYNEQF
TRBV12-3/TRBV12-4	AGSLGSGATQETQY
TRBV11-2	ASSLVYFTQYTYEQY
TRBV19	ASSIRGPVEKLF
TRBV20-1	SASGTGGAYEQY
TRBV5-1	ASSLGQGLNEQY
TRBV6-9	ASSYTPTGNYGYT
TRBV20-1	SAKTEGSQAGGPGDTQY
TRBV12-3/TRBV12-4	ASSLDVGSPKNIQY
TRBV6-2/TRBV6-3	ASSYAHGLAGSYYNEQF
TRBV7-9	ASSSNAHRLAGVTGELF